The 31 T cell receptor beta chains below come from one sample, sequenced in a study of cytotoxic CD8 clonotypes in ibrutinib-treated CLL. The assay was immunoSEQ multiplex PCR, and TCRdb's table has in-frame clones only and misses some. The sample carries more than 110,000 clones, more than 75% recorded once. Sequencing used PBMCs, obtained after 24 months of ibrutinib treatment. These receptors came from a human donor with chronic lymphocytic leukemia.

A note on this clone: The junction departs from germline at one end; a sequencing error may be responsible. The chain couples TRBV28 to TRBJ2-5; no clear D gene. Germline CDR1 and CDR2: MDHEN and SYDVKM. This CDR3 is 11 amino acids long. The chain's CDR3 is CASSLVEAQYF. The CDR3 DNA follows: TGTGCCAGCAGTTTAGTAGAGGCCCAGTACTTC.

This clone showed up just once. The chain employs TRBV4-3 and TRBJ2-7, with TRBD2 matching over 8 bases. The V and J ends lost 4 bases and 0 bases, in that order; junction bases with no gene match: 5. Germline V gene data show CDR1 as LGHNA and CDR2 as YSLEER. The CDR3 extends over 15 amino acids. In nucleotides, the CDR3 is TGCGCCAGCAGCCGTCAGCGGGGGAGCTCCTACGAGCAGTACTTC. It specifies CASSRQRGSSYEQYF.

V usage is TRBV25-1 and J usage is TRBJ1-3, with 12 bases that match TRBD1. The CDR3 is 18 amino acids. The ends lost 6 bases at V and 0 bases at J; junction bases unmatched: 9. Germline V gene sequence: CDR1 MGHDK, CDR2 SYGVNS. CDR3 amino acids: CASRGGQGAFGSGNTIYF. CDR3 nucleotide sequence: TGTGCCAGCAGGGGGGGACAGGGGGCTTTTGGCTCTGGAAACACCATATATTTT.

The gene calls are TRBV5-1 and TRBJ2-4; TRBD1 aligns across 8 bases. The CDR3 extends over 16 amino acids. V shed 4 bases and J 2 bases; nucleotides not matched to a gene: 8. Germline V CDR1 and CDR2: SGHRS, YFSETQ. CDR3 sequence reads: CASSPDRVLSKNIQYF. CDR3 nucleotide sequence: TGCGCCAGCAGCCCGGACAGGGTGTTGTCCAAAAACATTCAGTACTTC.

This chain connects TRBV6-6 to TRBJ1-1; TRBD1 aligns across 8 bases. CDR3 length: 16 residues. Per the germline V gene, CDR1 is MNHNY and CDR2 is SVGAGI (reference sequence). V lost 5 bases, J lost 0 bases, and 8 bases stayed unmatched. CDR3 nucleotides: TGTGCCAGCAGTGCGCCCCGACAGGGGATGAACACTGAAGCTTTCTTT. Its protein product is CASSAPRQGMNTEAFF.

V gene TRBV7-9 combines with J gene TRBJ2-7, with D perhaps given as TRBD1 or TRBD2 (5 bases each). The germline V gene has CDR1 SEHNR and CDR2 FQNEAQ (reference sequence). V gave up 8 bases and J gave up 0 bases, with 11 bases separating them. The CDR3 length is 13 residues. The DNA for the CDR3 is TGTGCCAGCCGGGACCCGTCCTCCTACGAGCAGTACTTC. Protein sequence: CASRDPSSYEQYF. Variable domain in full (rest from reference TRBV7-9 and TRBJ2-7): DTGVSQNPRHKITKRGQNVTFRCDPISEHNRLYWYRQTLGQGPEFLTYFQNEAQLEKSRLLSDRFSAERPKGSFSTLEIQRTEQGDSAMYLCASRDPSSYEQYFGPGTRLTVT.

This clone was counted a single time. The J gene is TRBJ2-4, the V gene TRBV28; 9 bases align to TRBD2. There are 14 residues in the CDR3. Germline CDR1 is MDHEN and CDR2 is SYDVKM. V trimming: 6 bases; J trimming: 7 bases; junction bases outside the gene matches: 7. CDR3 nucleotide sequence: TGTGCCAGCAGCCTTACTAGCGGGTGGAACATTCAGTACTTC. Residues: CASSLTSGWNIQYF.

This chain uses TRBV5-8 with TRBJ1-2; D may be TRBD1 (6 bases). With 9 bases removed from V and 4 bases from J, the gap between germline ends came to 10 bases. Germline loops: CDR1 SGHTS, CDR2 YDEGEE. The CDR3 totals 11 residues. CDR3 sequence: CATHRAYGYTF. In nucleotides, the CDR3 is TGTGCCACCCACAGGGCCTATGGCTACACCTTC.

The chain carries TRBV18 and TRBJ1-3; D is perhaps TRBD1 (5 bases). The ends were cut back, 1 base at V and 2 bases at J, with 9 bases in the middle. This CDR3 region has 15 residues. The germline V gene has CDR1 KGHSH and CDR2 LQKENI. The CDR3 protein is CASSPQGLTGNTIYF. The CDR3 nucleotides are TGTGCCAGCTCACCACAGGGGCTCACTGGAAACACCATATATTTT.

The rearrangement links TRBV7-3 to TRBJ2-6, with D unclear. V was pared by 2 bases and J by 0 bases, with 5 bases between. The CDR3 totals 15 residues. Germline lookup yields CDR1 SGHTA and CDR2 FQGTGA. CDR3 coding DNA: TGTGCCAGCAGCTTAGACGGCTCTGGGGCCAACGTCCTGACTTTC. Amino acids: CASSLDGSGANVLTF.

The rearrangement joins TRBV11-2 to TRBJ2-2, with D possibly being TRBD2 (7 bases). The V and J ends lost 7 bases and 0 bases respectively, with 15 bases between them. Germline V CDR1 and CDR2: SGHAT, FQNNGV. The CDR3 has 16 residues. The CDR3 reads CASTPGAGANTGELFF. CDR3 DNA: TGTGCCAGCACCCCAGGGGCGGGGGCGAACACCGGGGAGCTGTTTTTT.

J is TRBJ2-5 and V is TRBV5-1; D gene ambiguous. V was pared by 0 bases and J by 7 bases, with 19 bases between. In germline, CDR1 is SGHRS, CDR2 YFSETQ. This CDR3 has 16 residues. CDR3 region: CASSLGAASLSGTQYF. DNA of the CDR3: TGCGCCAGCAGCTTGGGGGCGGCTTCCTTATCGGGGACCCAGTACTTC.

V gene TRBV7-9 combines with J gene TRBJ2-3; no firm D call. V lost 4 bases and J 0 bases, leaving 14 bases between the germline ends. CDR1 SEHNR and CDR2 FQNEAQ come from the germline V gene (reference sequence). The CDR3 covers 16 residues. This CDR3 is CASSSSTGTSTDTQYF. CDR3 nucleotides: TGTGCCAGCAGCTCATCCACGGGCACGAGCACAGATACGCAGTATTTT.

Regarding this clone: The sample holds other DNA sequences that translate to the same CDR3. The chain combines TRBV27 with TRBJ2-7; maybe TRBD1 (6 bases). Looked up from germline, CDR1 is MNHEY and CDR2 is SMNVEV (reference sequence). There are 13 residues in the CDR3. V gave up 5 bases and J gave up 2 bases, with 10 bases separating them. CDR3 sequence reads: CASSPRGTYEQYF. The CDR3 nucleotides are TGTGCCAGCAGTCCCAGGGGAACCTACGAGCAGTACTTC.

The chain joins TRBV7-8 to TRBJ2-3, with D possibly TRBD2 on 5 matching bases. The germline V gene encodes CDR1 SGHVS and CDR2 FQNEAQ. The CDR3 contains 13 residues. Between the trimmed V and J ends, which lost 5 bases and 7 bases, there was a span of 13 bases. CDR3 protein: CASSPGWGHTQYF. The CDR3 DNA reads TGTGCCAGCAGCCCGGGGTGGGGTCATACGCAGTATTTT.

The CDR3 sequence is CASSLAGRKGRDTQYF. The CDR3 bases are TGCGCCAGCAGCTTGGCCGGTAGAAAGGGGCGGGATACGCAGTATTTT. V and J are TRBV5-1 and TRBJ2-3, with D maybe TRBD1 (5 bases). The V end was cut by 0 bases, the J end by 6 bases, with 17 bases between. In germline, CDR1 is SGHRS, CDR2 YFSETQ. This CDR3 has 16 residues.

A few counts support this clone. The rearrangement joins TRBV4-2 to TRBJ2-7; the D gene could be TRBD1 or TRBD2 (5 bases each). The V gene lost 1 base and the J gene lost 3 bases, with 10 bases spanning the gap. Per germline, CDR1 LGHNA and CDR2 YNFKEQ. This CDR3 spans 14 amino acids. In DNA form, the CDR3 reads TGTGCCAGCAGCCAAGTGGGGGTCAACTACGAGCAGTACTTC. Translated: CASSQVGVNYEQYF.

V usage is TRBV10-3 and J usage is TRBJ1-2; a weak D match, TRBD1 (5 bases). Deletions cut 3 bases from V and 8 bases from J, with 22 bases between. Germline loops: CDR1 ENHRY, CDR2 SYGVKD. The CDR3 totals 16 residues. The chain's CDR3 is CAISDVLSTAIGGYTF. CDR3 DNA sequence: TGTGCCATCAGTGATGTGTTGTCGACAGCCATTGGGGGCTACACCTTC.

This clone was observed at least ten times. This chain uses TRBV5-6 with TRBJ1-5; 9 bases align to TRBD1. V lost 4 bases to trimming and J lost 6 bases; unmatched junction nucleotides: 11. The germline V gene encodes CDR1 SGHDT and CDR2 YYEEEE. The CDR3 runs to 16 residues. CDR3 sequence: CASSRSGTGIVQPQHF. In DNA, the CDR3 is TGTGCCAGCAGCCGTAGCGGGACAGGGATTGTTCAGCCCCAGCATTTT.

The chain joins TRBV29-1 to TRBJ2-7; D gene unclear. The ends were cut back, 7 bases at V and 0 bases at J, with 7 bases in the middle. Germline values: CDR1 SQVTM, CDR2 ANQGSEA. The CDR3 contains 11 residues. Here the CDR3 reads CSGQVSYEQYF. The CDR3 DNA follows: TGCAGCGGCCAAGTCTCCTACGAGCAGTACTTC.

V is TRBV7-6 and J is TRBJ2-7, with 7 bases aligning to TRBD2. Trimming at V came to 5 bases and at J to 3 bases, leaving 10 bases not matched to a gene. Germline values: CDR1 SGHVS, CDR2 FNYEAQ. CDR3 length equals 15 residues. The CDR3, as DNA: TGTGCCAGCAGCCTGAGTGGGGGGGAAGGCTACGAGCAGTACTTC. The encoded protein is CASSLSGGEGYEQYF.

This chain connects TRBV4-2 to TRBJ1-5, with unresolved D. Germline loops: CDR1 LGHNA, CDR2 YNFKEQ. This CDR3 region has 15 residues. Trimming left V 4 bases short and J 3 bases short, with 13 bases between. CDR3 in DNA: TGTGCCAGCAGCCCTACCCGGACCAACAATCAGCCCCAGCATTTT. Translated: CASSPTRTNNQPQHF.

This rearrangement joins TRBV10-3 to TRBJ2-3; no reliable D call. This CDR3 region has 12 residues. The germline gives CDR1 ENHRY, CDR2 SYGVKD. With 3 bases removed from V and 2 bases from J, the gap between germline ends came to 3 bases. Here the CDR3 DNA reads TGTGCCATCAGTGAACTCACAGATACGCAGTATTTT. The encoded protein is CAISELTDTQYF.

The chain couples TRBV7-9 to TRBJ2-5; D is ambiguous. The CDR3 loop spans 14 amino acids. Germline CDR1 SEHNR, CDR2 FQNEAQ (reference sequence). V lost 6 bases, J lost 5 bases, and 16 bases lay in between. The CDR3 here is CASRGGRGLETQYF. CDR3 sequence (DNA): TGTGCCAGCAGGGGCGGACGTGGATTGGAGACCCAGTACTTC.

The rearrangement joins TRBV27 to TRBJ2-2; TRBD1 is a possible D gene (5 bases). Germline V CDR1 and CDR2: MNHEY, SMNVEV (reference sequence). This CDR3 contains 15 residues. V lost 2 bases and J 0 bases, leaving 7 bases between the germline ends. For the CDR3, the DNA is TGTGCCAGCAGTTTAAGGACAACGAACACCGGGGAGCTGTTTTTT. It yields the protein CASSLRTTNTGELFF.

In nucleotides, the CDR3 is TGTGCCCTAGGGGGCGGGAGCCCAGACTATGGCTACACCTTC. Translated, it gives CALGGGSPDYGYTF. The chain couples TRBV10-3 to TRBJ1-2, with TRBD1 identical over 7 bases. Germline lookup yields CDR1 ENHRY and CDR2 SYGVKD. The CDR3 spans 14 residues. With V trimmed by 11 bases and J by 3 bases, 12 bases remained unmatched.

The chain links TRBV28 to TRBJ1-1, with a tentative D call TRBD1 (5 bases). CDR1 and CDR2 from the germline V gene are MDHEN and SYDVKM. With 10 bases removed from V and 8 bases from J, the gap between germline ends came to 20 bases. CDR3 length equals 13 residues. The CDR3 nucleotides read TGTGCCACCAAAGGGCAGGGTGCTGGGGAAGCTTTCTTT. This gives the protein CATKGQGAGEAFF.

The chain carries TRBV29-1 and TRBJ1-4; TRBD1 might be the D (6 bases). Germline V gene sequence: CDR1 SQVTM, CDR2 ANQGSEA. The CDR3 is 13 amino acids. V dropped 4 bases and J dropped 8 bases, with 14 bases sitting between them. The CDR3 here is CSVARTEREKLFF. The CDR3 nucleotides are TGCAGCGTTGCGAGGACAGAACGGGAAAAACTGTTTTTT.

A word on this clone: At the DNA level, this CDR3 is encoded by other sequences in the same sample as well. This rearrangement joins TRBV28 to TRBJ2-7, with unresolved D. The ends were cut back, 3 bases at V and 4 bases at J, with 7 bases in the middle. CDR1 is MDHEN and CDR2 is SYDVKM in the germline V gene. The CDR3 contains 12 residues. The CDR3 sequence is CASSFWGYEQYF. As DNA, the CDR3 is TGTGCCAGCAGTTTTTGGGGATACGAGCAGTACTTC.

This clone was picked up a small number of times. The chain couples TRBV5-1 to TRBJ1-2, with a weak D call TRBD1 (6 bases). The CDR3 consists of 13 residues. CDR1 and CDR2 from the germline V gene are SGHRS and YFSETQ. V gave up 0 bases and J gave up 8 bases, with 11 bases separating them. This CDR3 is CASSLATGFGYTF. In DNA, the CDR3 is TGCGCCAGCAGCTTGGCCACAGGGTTCGGCTACACCTTC.

The rearrangement links TRBV5-1 to TRBJ2-2; 8 bases agree with TRBD2. V was pared by 4 bases and J by 6 bases, with 8 bases of the junction left unmatched. The CDR3 consists of 15 residues. The germline gives CDR1 SGHRS, CDR2 YFSETQ. CDR3 sequence reads: CASSPSGGPPGELFF. The CDR3 nucleotides are TGCGCCAGCAGCCCATCGGGGGGGCCCCCCGGGGAGCTGTTTTTT.